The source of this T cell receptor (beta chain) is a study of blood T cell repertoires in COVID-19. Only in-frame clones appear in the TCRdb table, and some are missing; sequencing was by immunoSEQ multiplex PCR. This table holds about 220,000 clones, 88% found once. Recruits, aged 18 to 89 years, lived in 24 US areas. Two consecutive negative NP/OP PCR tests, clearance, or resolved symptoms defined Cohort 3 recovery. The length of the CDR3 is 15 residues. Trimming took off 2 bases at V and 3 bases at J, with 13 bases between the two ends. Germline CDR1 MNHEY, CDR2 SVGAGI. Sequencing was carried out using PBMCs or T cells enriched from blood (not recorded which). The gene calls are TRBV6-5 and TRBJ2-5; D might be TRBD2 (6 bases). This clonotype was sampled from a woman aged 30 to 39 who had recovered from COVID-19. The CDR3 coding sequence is TGTGCCAGCAGTTACGGGTTAGCGGTAAAAGAGACCCAGTACTTC. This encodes CASSYGLAVKETQYF.